These 28 T cell receptor beta chains were sequenced from one sample in a study of blood T cell repertoires in COVID-19. Using immunoSEQ multiplex PCR, the repertoire was profiled, and TCRdb retains in-frame clones only, with some absent. The sample records fewer than 150,000 clones, more than 80% being singletons. Sequencing was carried out using peripheral blood. These receptors were collected from a human donor in a cohort sampled during active COVID-19.

This clone has a single count. This chain uses TRBV5-6 with TRBJ2-1, with a tentative D call TRBD1 (6 bases). Germline V gene data show CDR1 as SGHDT and CDR2 as YYEEEE. The CDR3 has 16 amino acids. V lost 2 bases and J 0 bases, leaving 12 bases between the germline ends. CDR3 amino acids: CASSLGRGHSYNEQFF. As DNA, the CDR3 is TGTGCCAGCAGCTTAGGCAGGGGCCACTCCTACAATGAGCAGTTCTTC.

The V call is TRBV4-1, the J call TRBJ1-2, with D perhaps TRBD1 (6 bases). The ends were cut back, 6 bases at V and 1 base at J, with 15 bases in the middle. The CDR3 length is 15 residues. Germline V gives CDR1 MGHRA, CDR2 YSYEKL. CDR3 in amino acids: CASRMGAGYNYGYTF. The CDR3 DNA is TGCGCCAGCAGGATGGGGGCAGGTTATAACTATGGCTACACCTTC.

The genes are TRBV2 and TRBJ1-1; D is undetermined. The germline V gene encodes CDR1 SNHLY and CDR2 FYNNEI. CDR3 length: 13 residues. The ends were cut back, 5 bases at V and 7 bases at J, with 14 bases in the middle. The CDR3 DNA sequence: TGTGCCAGCAGTTTGGTAAGGAGCTTTGAAGCTTTCTTT. Its translation is CASSLVRSFEAFF.

This clone appeared a single time. V usage is TRBV30 and J usage is TRBJ2-7; D may be TRBD1 (5 bases). V lost 0 bases and J 6 bases, leaving 12 bases between the germline ends. From germline, CDR1 is GTSNPN and CDR2 SVGIG (reference sequence). The CDR3 spans 13 residues. CDR3: CAWSVRQGGEQYF. CDR3 bases: TGTGCCTGGAGTGTACGGCAGGGTGGCGAGCAGTACTTC.

This chain uses TRBV7-9 with TRBJ2-1; the D gene is possibly TRBD1 (6 bases). The CDR3 covers 16 residues. Trimming took off 1 base at V and 6 bases at J, with 16 bases between the two ends. Per germline, CDR1 SEHNR and CDR2 FQNEAQ (reference sequence). This chain's CDR3 is CASSLVRSVGGNEQFF. In DNA, the CDR3 is TGTGCCAGCAGCTTAGTAAGGTCGGTAGGGGGCAATGAGCAGTTCTTC.

This clone was found a few times. This may arise from a read error, as a much more abundant clone is one base away. Distinct nucleotide sequences in the sample also encode this CDR3. The CDR3 DNA reads TGTGCCACCAGTGATTCCGGGACTAGCGGGATTAATGAGCAGTTCTTC. It encodes CATSDSGTSGINEQFF. The rearrangement links TRBV24-1 to TRBJ2-1; 13 positions agree with TRBD2. Trimming removed 2 bases from V and 7 bases from J; junction bases left unmatched: 4. Per the germline V gene, CDR1 is KGHDR and CDR2 is SFDVKD. The CDR3 contains 16 residues.

The rearrangement joins TRBV11-2 to TRBJ1-6, with 7 bases matching TRBD1. Germline V lookup: CDR1 SGHAT, CDR2 FQNNGV. This CDR3 contains 15 residues. V gave up 5 bases and J gave up 9 bases; unmatched junction bases: 10. The CDR3 region is CASSRDRAGGSPLHF. In DNA, the CDR3 is TGTGCCAGCAGCAGAGACAGGGCGGGGGGTTCACCCCTCCACTTT.

The V and J genes are TRBV30 and TRBJ2-2; TRBD2 is a possible D gene (5 bases). Trimming took 0 bases from V and 4 from J, leaving 9 bases between them. Germline V gene lookup returns CDR1 GTSNPN and CDR2 SVGIG (reference sequence). The CDR3 has 14 amino acids. CDR3 sequence reads: CAWSVGVSTGELFF. The CDR3 region has the DNA TGTGCCTGGAGTGTCGGGGTTTCCACCGGGGAGCTGTTTTTT.

V usage is TRBV4-1 and J usage is TRBJ1-2, with a tentative D call TRBD1 (5 bases). The length of the CDR3 is 14 residues. CDR1 and CDR2 from the germline V gene are MGHRA and YSYEKL. Deletions cut 0 bases from V and 4 bases from J, with 9 bases between. DNA for the CDR3: TGCGCCAGCAGCCAAGATCCCGGGGGCTATGGCTACACCTTC. Its protein product is CASSQDPGGYGYTF.

The chain joins TRBV18 to TRBJ2-1; no reliable D call. Between the trimmed V and J ends, which lost 3 bases and 0 bases, there was a span of 15 bases. Per the germline V gene, CDR1 is KGHSH and CDR2 is LQKENI. The CDR3 contains 17 residues. DNA for the CDR3: TGTGCCAGCTCACCCAACTCGGAGAGCTCCTCCTACAATGAGCAGTTCTTC. Translating gives CASSPNSESSSYNEQFF. Variable domain in full (rest from reference TRBV18 and TRBJ2-1): NAGVMQNPRHLVRRRGQEARLRCSPMKGHSHVYWYRQLPEEGLKFMVYLQKENIIDESGMPKERFSAEFPKEGPSILRIQQVVRGDSAAYFCASSPNSESSSYNEQFFGPGTRLTVL.

The rearrangement links TRBV19 to TRBJ2-7; TRBD1 might be the D (5 bases). The germline V gene has CDR1 LNHDA and CDR2 SQIVND (reference sequence). The V end lost 7 bases, the J end lost 7 bases, and 14 bases lay between the germline ends. The CDR3 covers 12 residues. CDR3 loop: CASIDRPEEQYV. The CDR3 DNA reads as TGTGCCAGTATCGACAGACCTGAGGAGCAGTACGTC.

The rearrangement links TRBV5-1 to TRBJ2-1; 9 bases fit TRBD1. V trimming: 0 bases; J trimming: 8 bases; junction bases outside the gene matches: 9. The CDR3 sequence is 16 residues long. Germline V gene data show CDR1 as SGHRS and CDR2 as YFSETQ. Here the CDR3 reads CASSLGPGQGTHEQFF. The DNA for the CDR3 is TGCGCCAGCAGCTTGGGCCCGGGACAGGGTACCCATGAGCAGTTCTTC. The variable domain in full, completed from reference TRBV5-1 and TRBJ2-1, reads KAGVTQTPRYLIKTRGQQVTLSCSPISGHRSVSWYQQTPGQGLQFLFEYFSETQRNKGNFPGRFSGRQFSNSRSEMNVSTLELGDSALYLCASSLGPGQGTHEQFFGPGTRLTVL.

This chain uses TRBV21-1 with TRBJ2-3; no DNA check was done on the table's D call, TRBD2. TRBV21-1 is classified as a pseudogene. This CDR3 contains 14 residues. This CDR3 is CAQKSGGGTDTQYF. The CDR3 DNA is TGTGCCCAAAAGAGCGGGGGCGGCACAGATACGCAGTATTTT.

DNA of the CDR3: TGCGCCAGCAGACCTATAGGGGATGGGAACACTGAAGCTTTCTTT. This sequence encodes CASRPIGDGNTEAFF. The V gene is TRBV5-1, the J gene TRBJ1-1, with D perhaps matching TRBD1 (5 bases). The CDR3 is made up of 15 amino acids. V lost 5 bases to trimming and J lost 1 base, with 15 bases between them. Germline lookup yields CDR1 SGHRS and CDR2 YFSETQ.

The rearrangement joins TRBV5-4 to TRBJ2-1; TRBD2 matches at 8 bases. This CDR3 has 15 amino acids. The V gene end was trimmed by 3 bases and the J gene end by 0 bases; junction bases not matched to a gene: 2. The V gene's germline CDR1 is SGHNT and CDR2 YYREEE (reference sequence). This chain's CDR3 is CASSSGTSSYNEQFF. The CDR3, as DNA: TGTGCCAGCAGCTCCGGGACTAGCTCCTACAATGAGCAGTTCTTC.

The V and J genes are TRBV5-6 and TRBJ1-2; D remains ambiguous. CDR3 size: 15 residues. Germline CDR1 reads SGHDT; CDR2 reads YYEEEE. Between the trimmed V and J ends, which lost 2 bases and 0 bases, there was a span of 11 bases. The CDR3 protein is CASSFSGQANYGYTF. CDR3 nucleotide sequence: TGTGCCAGCAGCTTCTCCGGTCAGGCTAACTATGGCTACACCTTC.

In its sample, this clone was seen once. The V gene is TRBV7-2, the J gene TRBJ1-5; no definite D call. CDR1 and CDR2 (germline): SGHTA, FQGNSA. This CDR3 is built from 13 residues. Trimming shortened V by 2 bases and J by 4 bases, and 6 bases separated the two germline ends. CDR3 coding DNA: TGTGCCAGCAGCTTAAGCAATAATCAGCCCCAGCATTTT. It yields the protein CASSLSNNQPQHF. The full variable domain, its missing parts supplied by reference TRBV7-2 and TRBJ1-5, is GAGVSQSPSNKVTEKGKDVELRCDPISGHTALYWYRQSLGQGLEFLIYFQGNSAPDKSGLPSDRFSAERTGGSVSTLTIQRTQQEDSAVYLCASSLSNNQPQHFGDGTRLSIL.

The rearrangement links TRBV28 to TRBJ1-5; D is perhaps TRBD1 (6 bases). CDR1 and CDR2 from the germline V gene are MDHEN and SYDVKM. Trimming removed 7 bases from V and 1 base from J, with 17 bases in between. The CDR3 runs to 16 residues. The CDR3 loop reads CASTLGGGGSNQPQHF. CDR3 DNA: TGTGCCAGCACCCTAGGGGGGGGAGGGAGCAATCAGCCCCAGCATTTT.

The chain recombines TRBV12-5 with TRBJ2-3, with a tentative D call TRBD2 (6 bases). This CDR3 has 14 residues. Germline CDR1 is LGHNT and CDR2 is FRNRAP. V was shortened by 7 bases and J by 0 bases, with 11 bases between the two germline ends. DNA for the CDR3: TGTGCTAGTGCCCCCCGGGGGAGCACAGATACGCAGTATTTT. As protein: CASAPRGSTDTQYF.

CDR3 amino acids: CASSLGTGPSVDEQFF. The CDR3, as DNA: TGTGCCAGCAGTTTGGGTACAGGTCCTTCCGTCGATGAGCAGTTCTTC. The rearrangement joins TRBV27 to TRBJ2-1, with TRBD1 as a possible D gene (5 bases). V was clipped by 3 bases and J by 8 bases, with 20 bases between them. CDR3 length equals 16 residues. The germline gives CDR1 MNHEY, CDR2 SMNVEV (reference sequence).

This chain links TRBV6-5 with TRBJ1-3; no clear D gene. The germline gives CDR1 MNHEY, CDR2 SVGAGI. V was clipped by 7 bases and J by 0 bases, with 13 bases between them. The CDR3 runs to 15 residues. In nucleotides, the CDR3 is TGTGCCAGCACTTCCCGGGGTCTCTCTGGAAACACCATATATTTT. Translation gives CASTSRGLSGNTIYF.

The genes are TRBV7-8 and TRBJ2-7, with D unclear. Germline assignment: CDR1 SGHVS and CDR2 FQNEAQ. This CDR3 has 15 residues. The V gene lost 1 base and the J gene lost 0 bases, with 10 bases spanning the gap. This CDR3 is CASSLEFLSSYEQYF. The CDR3, as DNA: TGTGCCAGCAGCTTAGAGTTTCTGAGCTCCTACGAGCAGTACTTC. Full variable domain (outside the CDR3, taken from reference TRBV7-8 and TRBJ2-7): GAGVSQSPRYKVAKRGQDVALRCDPISGHVSLFWYQQALGQGPEFLTYFQNEAQLDKSGLPSDRFFAERPEGSVSTLKIQRTQQEDSAVYLCASSLEFLSSYEQYFGPGTRLTVT.

This chain links TRBV15 with TRBJ1-5, with D uncertain. Germline V lookup: CDR1 LNHNV, CDR2 YYDKDF (reference sequence). CDR3 length: 14 amino acids. Trimming left V 0 bases short and J 4 bases short, with 7 bases between. DNA for the CDR3: TGTGCCACCAGCAGAGAGGCAGGTAATCAGCCCCAGCATTTT. This gives the protein CATSREAGNQPQHF.

The chain carries TRBV11-3 and TRBJ1-3, with a possible D match to TRBD1 (5 bases). This CDR3 region has 14 residues. Trimming pared 5 bases from V and 2 bases from J, leaving 10 bases between. Germline V gene lookup returns CDR1 SGHNT and CDR2 YENEEA. The CDR3, as DNA: TGTGCCAGCAGCCCTGCGGGGCCTGGAAACACCATATATTTT. Protein: CASSPAGPGNTIYF.

This rearrangement joins TRBV5-1 to TRBJ2-1; D possibly corresponds to TRBD2 (6 bases). Germline CDR1 and CDR2: SGHRS and YFSETQ. V shed 4 bases and J shed 4 bases, with 15 bases lying between them. There are 15 residues in the CDR3. The CDR3 reads CASSLGTSLYNEQFF. For the CDR3, the DNA is TGCGCCAGCAGCCTCGGGACTTCCCTTTACAATGAGCAGTTCTTC.

The chain is built from TRBV28 and TRBJ2-7; 7 bases are shared with TRBD2. Germline V lookup: CDR1 MDHEN, CDR2 SYDVKM. Losses at the gene ends were 7 bases for V and 0 bases for J; bases not matched to a gene: 6. This CDR3 has 14 amino acids. The CDR3 DNA reads TGTGCCAGCAAGTCCGGCGGGAGCTCCTACGAGCAGTACGTC. This codes for CASKSGGSSYEQYV.

The chain is built from TRBV19 and TRBJ2-2; TRBD2 matches 7 bases. CDR3 length equals 15 residues. The V gene's germline CDR1 is LNHDA and CDR2 SQIVND (reference sequence). J was trimmed by 3 bases and V by 11 bases; bases with no gene match: 12. This CDR3 reads CAVGTGRRDTGELFF. Written as DNA, the CDR3 is TGTGCCGTAGGGACCGGGAGGAGGGACACCGGGGAGCTGTTTTTT.

The chain employs TRBV30 and TRBJ1-6, with TRBD1 matching 11 bases. This CDR3 contains 17 residues. J was trimmed by 6 bases and V by 2 bases; bases with no gene match: 9. Germline CDR1 is GTSNPN and CDR2 is SVGIG (reference sequence). In nucleotides, the CDR3 is TGTGCCTGGAGTCTTACGCCCGGACAGGGGGCTAATTCACCCCTCCACTTT. This sequence encodes CAWSLTPGQGANSPLHF.